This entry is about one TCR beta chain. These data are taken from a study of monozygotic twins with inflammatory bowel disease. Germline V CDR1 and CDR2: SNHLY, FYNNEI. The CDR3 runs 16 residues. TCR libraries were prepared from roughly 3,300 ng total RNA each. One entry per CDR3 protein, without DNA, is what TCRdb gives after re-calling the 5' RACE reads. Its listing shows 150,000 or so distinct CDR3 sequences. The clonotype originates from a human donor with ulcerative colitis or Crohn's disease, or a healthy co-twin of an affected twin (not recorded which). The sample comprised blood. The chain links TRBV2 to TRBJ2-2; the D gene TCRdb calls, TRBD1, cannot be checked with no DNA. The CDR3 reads CASSQTDSPNTGELFF.